One sample yielded the 24 T cell receptor beta chains listed below, sequenced in a study of blood T cell repertoires in COVID-19. This table comes from immunoSEQ multiplex PCR, and its TCRdb copy is limited to in-frame clones, with some not included. The sample has approximately 140,000 clones, about nine tenths seen once. The sequencing sample was made of PBMCs or T cells enriched from blood (not recorded which). The receptors derive from a woman in her thirties or forties who had been exposed to COVID-19.

This chain uses TRBV27 with TRBJ1-6; weak D call: TRBD1 (6 bases). The CDR3 extends over 13 amino acids. With 10 bases removed from V and 7 bases from J, the gap between germline ends came to 14 bases. From germline, CDR1 is MNHEY and CDR2 SMNVEV (reference sequence). The CDR3 region is CATQRQDNSPLHF. DNA of the CDR3: TGTGCCACCCAACGACAGGACAATTCACCCCTCCACTTT.

The chain recombines TRBV24-1 with TRBJ2-5; 10 positions agree with TRBD2. In germline, CDR1 is KGHDR, CDR2 SFDVKD. V lost 5 bases to trimming and J lost 1 base; unmatched junction nucleotides: 6. This CDR3 region has 16 residues. In DNA form, the CDR3 reads TGTGCCACCAGTGGTTCGGCTAGCGGGGGCCAAGAGACCCAGTACTTC. Its protein is CATSGSASGGQETQYF.

The CDR3 region is CASSLVAVRDTQYF. The CDR3 nucleotides read TGTGCCAGCAGCTTGGTAGCAGTACGGGATACGCAGTATTTT. The chain joins TRBV5-4 to TRBJ2-3, with no clear D. The CDR3 runs 14 residues. Trimming cost V 0 bases and J 6 bases, with 11 bases left between them. Germline V gene data show CDR1 as SGHNT and CDR2 as YYREEE (reference sequence).

The chain couples TRBV3-1 (or the pseudogene TRBV3-2) to TRBJ2-7; 10 bases align to TRBD2. Trimming took 4 bases from V and 3 from J; bases not matched to a gene: 3. The CDR3 totals 14 residues. Germline CDR1 LGHDT, CDR2 YNNKEL (reference sequence). CDR3 in amino acids: CASSPSGRNYEQYF. The CDR3 DNA follows: TGTGCCAGCAGCCCTAGCGGGAGAAACTACGAGCAGTACTTC.

This chain joins TRBV24-1 and TRBJ2-1; TRBD2 agrees at 12 bases. The V gene end was trimmed by 4 bases and the J gene end by 4 bases; junction bases not matched to a gene: 25. Germline CDR1 is KGHDR and CDR2 is SFDVKD. The CDR3 sequence is 23 residues long. The CDR3 loop reads CATSDPWGLTSGGTRPYYNEQFF. CDR3 sequence (DNA): TGTGCCACCAGTGACCCTTGGGGCCTTACTAGCGGGGGGACCCGGCCCTATTACAATGAGCAGTTCTTC.

V usage is TRBV6-4 and J usage is TRBJ1-4; D is unresolved. The CDR3 spans 16 residues. Germline V gene sequence: CDR1 MRHNA, CDR2 SNTAGT. Trimming took off 4 bases at V and 0 bases at J, with 12 bases between the two ends. CDR3 sequence reads: CASSGHHRATNEKLFF. CDR3 bases: TGTGCCAGCAGTGGTCATCACCGAGCAACTAATGAAAAACTGTTTTTT.

The CDR3 DNA reads as TGTGCCAGCAGTGCGTTTGAGGTGACCCAAACCTACAATGAGCAGTTCTTC. Residues: CASSAFEVTQTYNEQFF. V gene TRBV6-1 combines with J gene TRBJ2-1; D not certain. The CDR3 sequence is 17 residues long. Looked up from germline, CDR1 is MNHNS and CDR2 is SASEGT. The V gene lost 4 bases and the J gene lost 2 bases, with 18 bases spanning the gap.

This sequence joins TRBV19 and TRBJ1-1, with 7 bases identical to TRBD1. Germline CDR1 LNHDA, CDR2 SQIVND (reference sequence). With V trimmed by 7 bases and J by 8 bases, 13 bases remained unmatched. The CDR3 is 14 residues long. The CDR3: CASNQLTGAREAFF. CDR3 DNA sequence: TGTGCCAGTAACCAACTTACAGGGGCCAGGGAAGCTTTCTTT.

The J gene is TRBJ1-5, the V gene TRBV10-1; D might be TRBD1 (5 bases). CDR3 length: 12 residues. Trimming removed 4 bases at V and 10 bases at J, with 11 bases between. The germline V gene has CDR1 WNHNN and CDR2 SYGVQD (reference sequence). The CDR3 sequence is CASSARQGPQHF. The CDR3 region has the DNA TGCGCCAGCAGTGCAAGGCAGGGACCCCAGCATTTT.

The DNA of the CDR3 is TGTGCCAGCAGCCATGTCCCATACGAGCAGTACTTC. It yields the protein CASSHVPYEQYF. V gene TRBV3-1 (or the pseudogene TRBV3-2) combines with J gene TRBJ2-7; D gene uncertain. V lost 3 bases and J 4 bases, leaving 7 bases between the germline ends. The V gene's germline CDR1 is LGHDT and CDR2 YNNKEL (reference sequence). This CDR3 region has 12 residues.

The rearrangement joins TRBV6-6 to TRBJ1-2, with 10 positions matching TRBD1. Unmatched junction bases numbered 11, after V lost 2 bases and J lost 8 bases. CDR1 and CDR2 from the germline V gene are MNHNY and SVGAGI (reference sequence). The CDR3 has 16 residues. CDR3 loop: CASSYVTGGSEGGYTF. Here the CDR3 DNA reads TGTGCCAGCAGTTACGTGACAGGGGGCTCCGAGGGAGGCTACACCTTC.

The chain uses TRBV6-5 and TRBJ2-7; 9 nucleotides match TRBD1. This CDR3 region has 12 residues. The ends lost 9 bases at V and 4 bases at J; junction bases unmatched: 4. Germline CDR1 reads MNHEY; CDR2 reads SVGAGI. Here the CDR3 reads CARDRGDYEQYF. The DNA of the CDR3 is TGTGCCAGGGACAGGGGCGATTACGAGCAGTACTTC.

The J gene is TRBJ1-1, the V gene TRBV19, with unresolved D. CDR3 length equals 14 residues. Trimming shortened V by 1 base and J by 5 bases, and 11 bases separated the two germline ends. Germline assignment: CDR1 LNHDA and CDR2 SQIVND (reference sequence). The chain's CDR3 is CASSIGLGSTEAFF. CDR3 sequence (DNA): TGTGCCAGTAGTATAGGTTTAGGGAGTACTGAAGCTTTCTTT.

The rearrangement uses TRBV5-4 and TRBJ1-4; D may be TRBD1 (5 bases). The CDR3 extends over 12 amino acids. Looked up from germline, CDR1 is SGHNT and CDR2 is YYREEE (reference sequence). Trimming shortened V by 5 bases and J by 8 bases, and 10 bases separated the two germline ends. For the CDR3, the DNA is TGTGCCAGCAGGGGGCCCGGGGAAAAACTGTTTTTT. It codes for CASRGPGEKLFF.

The chain has TRBV27 and TRBJ2-1; D may be TRBD1 (6 bases). Between the trimmed V and J ends, which lost 6 bases and 0 bases, there was a span of 12 bases. CDR1 MNHEY and CDR2 SMNVEV come from the germline V gene (reference sequence). The CDR3 has 15 residues. The CDR3 loop is CASRTGRGSYNEQFF. The CDR3, as DNA: TGTGCCAGCAGAACCGGCAGGGGCTCCTACAATGAGCAGTTCTTC.

This clone was detected only once. The chain carries TRBV5-5 and TRBJ2-7; weak D call: TRBD2 (7 bases). The CDR3 has 15 amino acids. The germline V and J ends were trimmed by 2 bases and 2 bases, with 14 bases remaining between them. CDR1 is SGHKS and CDR2 is YYEKEE in the germline V gene (reference sequence). The CDR3 coding sequence is TGTGCCAGCAGCTTATCGGGGGGCCGCGCCTACGAGCAGTACTTC. This translates into CASSLSGGRAYEQYF.

The V call is TRBV3-1 (or the pseudogene TRBV3-2), the J call TRBJ2-1; 9 nucleotides line up with TRBD2. CDR1 and CDR2 (germline): LGHDT, YNNKEL (reference sequence). V lost 5 bases, J lost 6 bases, and 11 bases stayed unmatched. This CDR3 spans 16 amino acids. The CDR3 reads CASSEKRSSGANEQFF. CDR3 nucleotide sequence: TGTGCCAGCAGCGAAAAAAGGTCTAGCGGGGCCAATGAGCAGTTCTTC.

As to this clone: Other DNA variants within this sample encode the same CDR3. The rearrangement joins TRBV9 to TRBJ1-5, with a possible D match to TRBD1 (6 bases). The CDR3 extends over 13 amino acids. V was pared by 2 bases and J by 4 bases, with 7 bases between. The germline CDR1 and CDR2 sequences are SGDLS and YYNGEE. CDR3 region: CASSVQGNQPQHF. The CDR3 DNA reads as TGTGCCAGCAGCGTGCAGGGGAATCAGCCCCAGCATTTT.

V is TRBV5-1 and J is TRBJ1-2; 12 nucleotides align to TRBD1. CDR3 size: 15 residues. J lost 4 bases, V lost 2 bases, and 3 bases had no gene match. CDR1 and CDR2 from the germline V gene are SGHRS and YFSETQ. This chain's CDR3 is CASSFGTGGPYGYTF. DNA of the CDR3: TGCGCCAGCAGCTTTGGGACAGGGGGCCCCTATGGCTACACCTTC.

This rearrangement joins TRBV4-3 to TRBJ2-7, with TRBD1 matching over 7 bases. From germline, CDR1 is LGHNA and CDR2 YSLEER. The V and J ends lost 3 bases and 5 bases, in that order; junction bases with no gene match: 16. This CDR3 spans 17 amino acids. The CDR3 nucleotides read TGCGCCAGCAGCCACCCCTACAGGGGCATCACGGTTGACGAGCAGTACTTC. Translating gives CASSHPYRGITVDEQYF.

CDR3: CATSGTSGSRETQYF. The CDR3 coding sequence is TGTGCCACCAGCGGAACTAGCGGGAGCAGAGAGACCCAGTACTTC. The chain has TRBV15 and TRBJ2-5; 11 nucleotides align to TRBD2. The CDR3 contains 15 residues. Germline V gives CDR1 LNHNV, CDR2 YYDKDF (reference sequence). The J segment lost 4 bases and the V segment lost 5 bases, leaving 6 bases of the junction unmatched. Filled out from reference TRBV15 and TRBJ2-5, the complete variable domain reads DAMVIQNPRYQVTQFGKPVTLSCSQTLNHNVMYWYQQKSSQAPKLLFHYYDKDFNNEADTPDNFQSRRPNTSFCFLDIRSPGLGDTAMYLCATSGTSGSRETQYFGPGTRLLVL.

V is TRBV12-5 and J is TRBJ2-7; no reliable D call. Germline CDR1 LGHNT, CDR2 FRNRAP. There are 11 residues in the CDR3. Trimming shortened V by 5 bases and J by 4 bases, and 6 bases separated the two germline ends. The CDR3 is CASGLQYEQYF. The DNA of the CDR3 is TGTGCTAGTGGTCTTCAGTACGAGCAGTACTTC.

The chain employs TRBV4-1 and TRBJ2-5; 10 nucleotides line up with TRBD1. V was clipped by 4 bases and J by 7 bases; unmatched bases: 6. The length of the CDR3 is 14 residues. Germline V gives CDR1 MGHRA, CDR2 YSYEKL. This CDR3 is CASSLGTGDGTQYF. The DNA of the CDR3 is TGCGCCAGCAGCCTCGGGACAGGGGACGGGACCCAGTACTTC.

In DNA, the CDR3 is TGTGCCAGCAGCTATCTAGCGGGGGGTTCCACAGATACGCAGTATTTT. It is translated as CASSYLAGGSTDTQYF. The genes are TRBV5-6 and TRBJ2-3; TRBD2 matches at 11 bases. The CDR3 extends over 16 amino acids. Looked up from germline, CDR1 is SGHDT and CDR2 is YYEEEE. J was trimmed by 2 bases and V by 3 bases; bases with no gene match: 5.